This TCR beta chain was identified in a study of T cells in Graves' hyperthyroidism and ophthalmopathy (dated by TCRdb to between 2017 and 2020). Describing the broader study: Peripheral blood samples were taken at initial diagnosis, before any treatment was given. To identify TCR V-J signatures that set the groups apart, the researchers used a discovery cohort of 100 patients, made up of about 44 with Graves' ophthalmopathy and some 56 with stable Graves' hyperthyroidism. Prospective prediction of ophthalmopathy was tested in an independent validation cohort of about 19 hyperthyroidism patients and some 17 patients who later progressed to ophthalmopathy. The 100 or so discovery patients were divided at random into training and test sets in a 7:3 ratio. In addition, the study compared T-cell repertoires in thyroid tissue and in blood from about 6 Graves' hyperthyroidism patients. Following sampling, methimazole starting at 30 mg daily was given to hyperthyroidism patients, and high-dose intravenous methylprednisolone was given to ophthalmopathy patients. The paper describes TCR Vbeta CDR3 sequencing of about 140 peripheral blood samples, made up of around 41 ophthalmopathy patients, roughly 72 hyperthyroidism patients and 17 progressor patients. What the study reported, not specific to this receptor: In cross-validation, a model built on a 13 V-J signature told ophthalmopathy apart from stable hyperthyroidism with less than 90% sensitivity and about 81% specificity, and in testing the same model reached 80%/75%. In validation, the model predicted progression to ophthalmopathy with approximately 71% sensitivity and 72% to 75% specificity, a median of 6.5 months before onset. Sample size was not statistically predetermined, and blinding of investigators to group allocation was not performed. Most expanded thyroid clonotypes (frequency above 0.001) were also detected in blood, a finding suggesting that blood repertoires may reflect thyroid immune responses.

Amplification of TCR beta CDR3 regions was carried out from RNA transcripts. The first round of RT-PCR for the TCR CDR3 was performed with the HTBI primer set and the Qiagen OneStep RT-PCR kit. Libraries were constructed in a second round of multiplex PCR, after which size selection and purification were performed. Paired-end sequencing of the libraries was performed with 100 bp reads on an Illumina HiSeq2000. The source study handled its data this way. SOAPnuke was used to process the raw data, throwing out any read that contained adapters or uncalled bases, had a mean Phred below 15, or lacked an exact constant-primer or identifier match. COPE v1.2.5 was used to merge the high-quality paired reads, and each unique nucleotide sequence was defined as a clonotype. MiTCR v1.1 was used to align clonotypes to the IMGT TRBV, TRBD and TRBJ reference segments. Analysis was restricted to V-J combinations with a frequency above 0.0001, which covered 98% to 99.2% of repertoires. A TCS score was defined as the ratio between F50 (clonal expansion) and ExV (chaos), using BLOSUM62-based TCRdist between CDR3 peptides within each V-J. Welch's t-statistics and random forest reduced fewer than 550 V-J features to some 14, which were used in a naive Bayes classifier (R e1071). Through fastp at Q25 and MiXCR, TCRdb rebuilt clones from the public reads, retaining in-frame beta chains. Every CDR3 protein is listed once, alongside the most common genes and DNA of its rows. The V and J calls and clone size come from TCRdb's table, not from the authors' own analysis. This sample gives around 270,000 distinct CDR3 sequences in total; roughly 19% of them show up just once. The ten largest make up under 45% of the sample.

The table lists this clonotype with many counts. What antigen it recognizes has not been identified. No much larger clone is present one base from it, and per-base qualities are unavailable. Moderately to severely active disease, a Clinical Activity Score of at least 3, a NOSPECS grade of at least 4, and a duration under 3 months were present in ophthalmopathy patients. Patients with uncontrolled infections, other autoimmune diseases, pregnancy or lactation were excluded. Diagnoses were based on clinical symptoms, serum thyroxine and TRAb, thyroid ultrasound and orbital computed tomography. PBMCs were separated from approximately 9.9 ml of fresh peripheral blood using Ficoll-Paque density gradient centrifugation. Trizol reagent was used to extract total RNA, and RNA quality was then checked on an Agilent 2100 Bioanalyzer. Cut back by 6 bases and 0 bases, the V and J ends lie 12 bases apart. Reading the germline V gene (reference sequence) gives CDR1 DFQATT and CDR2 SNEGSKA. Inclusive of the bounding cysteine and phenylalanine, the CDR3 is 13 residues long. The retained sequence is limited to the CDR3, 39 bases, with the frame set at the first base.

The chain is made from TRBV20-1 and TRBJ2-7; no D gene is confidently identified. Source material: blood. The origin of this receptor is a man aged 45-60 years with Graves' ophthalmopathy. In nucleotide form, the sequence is TGCAGTGCCAAGAGTTCCAGCTCCTACGAGCAGTACTTC. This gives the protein CSAKSSSSYEQYF.